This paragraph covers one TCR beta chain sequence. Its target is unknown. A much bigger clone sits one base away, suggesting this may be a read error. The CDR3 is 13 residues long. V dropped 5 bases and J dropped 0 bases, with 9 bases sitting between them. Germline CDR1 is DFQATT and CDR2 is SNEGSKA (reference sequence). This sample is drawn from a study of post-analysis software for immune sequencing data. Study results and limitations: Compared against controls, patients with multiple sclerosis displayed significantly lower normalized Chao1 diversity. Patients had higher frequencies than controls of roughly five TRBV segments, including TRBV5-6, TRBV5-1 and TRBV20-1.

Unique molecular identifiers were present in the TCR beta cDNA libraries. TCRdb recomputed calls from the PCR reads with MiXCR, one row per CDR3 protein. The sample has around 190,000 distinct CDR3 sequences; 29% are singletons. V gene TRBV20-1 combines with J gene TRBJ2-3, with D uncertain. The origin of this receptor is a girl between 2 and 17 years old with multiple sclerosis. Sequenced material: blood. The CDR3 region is CSAATMSTDTQYF. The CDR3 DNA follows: TGCAGTGCTGCAACAATGAGCACAGATACGCAGTATTTT.